The 21 T cell receptor beta chains reported below all come from one sample, sequenced in a study of blood T cell repertoires in COVID-19. Sequencing was performed with immunoSEQ multiplex PCR; in TCRdb, only in-frame clones are kept and a portion is missing. The sample records fewer than 200,000 clones, roughly four fifths being singletons. Input material: peripheral blood. These receptors all come from a woman in her seventies with COVID-19, enrolled during active disease.

J is TRBJ1-1 and V is TRBV6-5; a weak D match, TRBD1 (5 bases). CDR3 length: 13 amino acids. Germline values: CDR1 MNHEY, CDR2 SVGAGI. With 8 bases removed from V and 3 bases from J, the gap between germline ends came to 13 bases. The CDR3 DNA sequence: TGTGCCAGCGGGGCAGAATCTTACACTGAAGCTTTCTTT. Translating it yields CASGAESYTEAFF.

The rearrangement links TRBV6-5 to TRBJ1-2, with 7 positions matching TRBD1. Germline CDR1 reads MNHEY; CDR2 reads SVGAGI. The CDR3 is 15 residues long. V shed 4 bases, J shed 2 bases, and the junction held 7 bases outside the gene matches. CDR3 DNA: TGTGCCAGCAGTTTAGCCTCGGGACAGAACTATGGCTACACCTTC. This translates into CASSLASGQNYGYTF.

Written as DNA, the CDR3 is TGTGCCAGTAGAGGGACTAGCGGGAGGGGTGAGCAGTTCTTC. As protein: CASRGTSGRGEQFF. V and J are TRBV19 and TRBJ2-1; 16 bases line up with TRBD2. V lost 6 bases, J lost 9 bases, and 2 bases stayed unmatched. Germline CDR1 LNHDA, CDR2 SQIVND (reference sequence). The CDR3 runs to 14 residues.

The rearrangement uses TRBV7-2 and TRBJ2-3; 10 nucleotides align to TRBD2. The CDR3 loop spans 17 amino acids. CDR1 is SGHTA, CDR2 FQGNSA, per germline. With 5 bases clipped from V and 7 bases from J, the junction kept 15 bases outside the gene matches. For the CDR3, the DNA is TGTGCCAGCAGCCCCGCTGTTAGGGCTAGCGGGAGAAATACGCAGTATTTT. Its translation is CASSPAVRASGRNTQYF. The full variable domain, completed using reference TRBV7-2 and TRBJ2-3, is GAGVSQSPSNKVTEKGKDVELRCDPISGHTALYWYRQSLGQGLEFLIYFQGNSAPDKSGLPSDRFSAERTGGSVSTLTIQRTQQEDSAVYLCASSPAVRASGRNTQYFGPGTRLTVL.

The rearrangement links TRBV10-2 to TRBJ2-7; 8 nucleotides match TRBD1. The CDR3 covers 15 residues. V shed 2 bases and J 7 bases; nucleotides not matched to a gene: 10. Germline V gives CDR1 WSHSY, CDR2 SAAADI. The CDR3 DNA reads as TGCGCCAGCAGTGAGGGGGACAGGCTAGTCCATGAGCAGTACTTC. This sequence encodes CASSEGDRLVHEQYF.

V is TRBV28 and J is TRBJ2-7; possible D gene TRBD2, 6 bases. Deletions cut 6 bases from V and 5 bases from J, with 17 bases between. This CDR3 region has 14 residues. Germline V gives CDR1 MDHEN, CDR2 SYDVKM. CDR3 loop: CASSPPGVYDEQYF. Written as DNA, the CDR3 is TGTGCCAGCAGCCCCCCGGGGGTGTATGACGAGCAGTACTTC.

This clone occurred once. The CDR3 nucleotides are TGCGCCAGCAGCTATGACAGTCCTAATTCACCCCTCCACTTT. It is translated as CASSYDSPNSPLHF. V usage is TRBV5-1 and J usage is TRBJ1-6, with D perhaps TRBD1 (5 bases). The CDR3 is 14 residues long. V was cut by 3 bases and J by 6 bases, with 10 bases left in between. CDR1 and CDR2 (germline): SGHRS, YFSETQ. Together with reference TRBV5-1 and TRBJ1-6, the CDR3 gives the full variable domain: KAGVTQTPRYLIKTRGQQVTLSCSPISGHRSVSWYQQTPGQGLQFLFEYFSETQRNKGNFPGRFSGRQFSNSRSEMNVSTLELGDSALYLCASSYDSPNSPLHFGNGTRLTVT.

This rearrangement joins TRBV11-2 to TRBJ2-5; 8 bases match TRBD2. The CDR3 contains 14 residues. The V gene's germline CDR1 is SGHAT and CDR2 FQNNGV. The ends lost 1 base at V and 4 bases at J; junction bases unmatched: 2. CDR3 sequence reads: CASSLGGTRETQYF. In DNA, the CDR3 is TGTGCCAGCAGCTTAGGAGGGACTAGAGAGACCCAGTACTTC.

V usage is TRBV7-3 and J usage is TRBJ2-1; 7 bases match TRBD2. CDR3 length equals 15 residues. Germline V gene lookup returns CDR1 SGHTA and CDR2 FQGTGA. V lost 2 bases to trimming and J lost 2 bases; unmatched junction nucleotides: 3. The chain's CDR3 is CASSLLGGTYNEQFF. In nucleotides, the CDR3 is TGTGCCAGCAGCTTACTGGGGGGGACCTACAATGAGCAGTTCTTC.

This clone was picked up one time. The chain combines TRBV5-5 with TRBJ2-5, with a possible D match to TRBD1 (6 bases). CDR3 length equals 12 residues. V dropped 5 bases and J dropped 4 bases, with 9 bases sitting between them. The germline CDR1 and CDR2 sequences are SGHKS and YYEKEE (reference sequence). The CDR3 loop reads CASRSGVETQYF. CDR3 sequence (DNA): TGTGCCAGCAGGTCAGGGGTAGAGACCCAGTACTTC.

The chain employs TRBV30 and TRBJ2-7, with 11 bases that match TRBD2. CDR3 length: 14 amino acids. Germline trimming cut 4 bases from V and 6 bases from J; bases unmatched to any gene: 8. Germline CDR1 and CDR2: GTSNPN and SVGIG (reference sequence). The CDR3: CAWKYSGTSGEQYF. DNA for the CDR3: TGTGCCTGGAAGTATTCGGGGACTAGCGGCGAGCAGTACTTC.

The rearrangement links TRBV5-1 to TRBJ1-1, with D uncertain. V gave up 3 bases and J gave up 5 bases, with 11 bases separating them. Germline lookup yields CDR1 SGHRS and CDR2 YFSETQ. The CDR3 has 13 amino acids. CDR3 residues: CASSYLKETEAFF. DNA of the CDR3: TGCGCCAGCAGCTATCTAAAGGAGACTGAAGCTTTCTTT.

The chain has TRBV7-9 and TRBJ2-1; D remains unclear. The germline gives CDR1 SEHNR, CDR2 FQNEAQ (reference sequence). Between the trimmed V and J ends, which lost 1 base and 4 bases, there was a span of 5 bases. The CDR3 is made up of 13 amino acids. CDR3 loop: CASSLVRYNEQFF. CDR3 sequence (DNA): TGTGCCAGCAGCTTAGTTCGGTACAATGAGCAGTTCTTC.

This clone was counted once. This chain uses TRBV28 with TRBJ2-7, with a weak D call TRBD2 (6 bases). CDR1 is MDHEN, CDR2 SYDVKM, per germline. Trimming took 2 bases from V and 1 from J, leaving 15 bases between them. This CDR3 contains 16 residues. CDR3: CASSLGGANVSYEQYF. CDR3 DNA: TGTGCCAGCAGTTTAGGCGGGGCTAACGTTTCCTACGAGCAGTACTTC.

This chain links TRBV28 with TRBJ1-6; possible D gene TRBD1, 6 bases. This CDR3 spans 16 amino acids. Trimming removed 5 bases at V and 4 bases at J, with 15 bases between. Germline V lookup: CDR1 MDHEN, CDR2 SYDVKM. The CDR3 DNA reads as TGTGCCAGCAGTATGAACAGGGATTCATATAATTCACCCCTCCACTTT. Residues: CASSMNRDSYNSPLHF. The full variable domain, with the rest looked up from reference TRBV28 and TRBJ1-6, is DVKVTQSSRYLVKRTGEKVFLECVQDMDHENMFWYRQDPGLGLRLIYFSYDVKMKEKGDIPEGYSVSREKKERFSLILESASTNQTSMYLCASSMNRDSYNSPLHFGNGTRLTVT.

The genes are TRBV5-1 and TRBJ2-5; perhaps TRBD2 as D (6 bases). This CDR3 spans 14 amino acids. The ends were cut back, 1 base at V and 4 bases at J, with 11 bases in the middle. CDR1 and CDR2 (germline): SGHRS, YFSETQ. In DNA form, the CDR3 reads TGCGCCAGCAGCTTGTTATACGGGGGAGAGACCCAGTACTTC. Translated: CASSLLYGGETQYF.

The CDR3 loop reads CASSPTGILYGYTF. The CDR3 nucleotides read TGTGCCAGCAGCCCGACAGGGATCCTATATGGCTACACCTTC. The chain couples TRBV25-1 to TRBJ1-2; 7 nucleotides align to TRBD1. Germline V CDR1 and CDR2: MGHDK, SYGVNS. Trimming removed 6 bases from V and 5 bases from J; junction bases left unmatched: 9. CDR3 size: 14 residues.

CDR3 DNA: TGCGCCAGCAGCCCTGGACAGACCACCGGGGAGCTGTTTTTT. Its translation is CASSPGQTTGELFF. This chain joins TRBV5-1 and TRBJ2-2; D may be TRBD1 (6 bases). This CDR3 is 14 amino acids long. Deletions cut 4 bases from V and 4 bases from J, with 11 bases between. Germline-derived CDR1 and CDR2 are SGHRS and YFSETQ.

The chain carries TRBV12-3 or TRBV12-4 and TRBJ2-7; 7 nucleotides match TRBD2. Trimming removed 3 bases from V and 3 bases from J; junction bases left unmatched: 2. The CDR3 runs to 13 residues. CDR3 residues: CASSLGGDYEQYF. As DNA, the CDR3 is TGTGCCAGCAGTTTGGGGGGGGACTACGAGCAGTACTTC.

The chain is built from TRBV27 and TRBJ2-7; 9 bases align to TRBD2. Looked up from germline, CDR1 is MNHEY and CDR2 is SMNVEV (reference sequence). The ends lost 7 bases at V and 3 bases at J; junction bases unmatched: 4. The CDR3 loop spans 13 amino acids. DNA of the CDR3: TGTGCCAGCAAGGGGACTAGCTTCTACGAGCAGTACTTC. Amino acids: CASKGTSFYEQYF.

The chain carries TRBV3-1 (or the pseudogene TRBV3-2) and TRBJ1-2; 8 nucleotides agree with TRBD1. The CDR3 is made up of 15 amino acids. The V gene's germline CDR1 is LGHDT and CDR2 YNNKEL (reference sequence). Trimming took 0 bases from V and 5 from J; bases not matched to a gene: 5. The CDR3 DNA follows: TGTGCCAGCAGCCAAGAGTCCCGGGACAGGTATGGCTACACCTTC. Translation gives CASSQESRDRYGYTF.